This T cell receptor (beta chain) is drawn from a study of T cells after yellow fever vaccination. Conversion of TCR transcripts into cDNA relied on 5'RACE template switching, which added a universal primer site and UMIs. TCRdb called the 5' RACE reads again in MiXCR, with one record for every CDR3 protein. The sample lists some 300,000 distinct CDR3 sequences; roughly a tenth were seen once. The sample holds a few counts of this clonotype. V lost 5 bases to trimming and J lost 4 bases, with 17 bases between them. The CDR3 loop spans 15 amino acids. The V gene's germline CDR1 is SGHTA and CDR2 FQGNSA.

The material was CD4+ T cells sorted from PBMCs, obtained 45 days after the yellow fever booster vaccination. This rearrangement joins TRBV7-2 to TRBJ1-2; D is undetermined. This clonotype was sampled from a man younger than 30 who received the YFV17D yellow fever vaccine. CDR3 in DNA: TGTGCCAGCAGCCACGGTTCCCGGCGCCTCTATGGCTACACCTTC. Translated: CASSHGSRRLYGYTF.